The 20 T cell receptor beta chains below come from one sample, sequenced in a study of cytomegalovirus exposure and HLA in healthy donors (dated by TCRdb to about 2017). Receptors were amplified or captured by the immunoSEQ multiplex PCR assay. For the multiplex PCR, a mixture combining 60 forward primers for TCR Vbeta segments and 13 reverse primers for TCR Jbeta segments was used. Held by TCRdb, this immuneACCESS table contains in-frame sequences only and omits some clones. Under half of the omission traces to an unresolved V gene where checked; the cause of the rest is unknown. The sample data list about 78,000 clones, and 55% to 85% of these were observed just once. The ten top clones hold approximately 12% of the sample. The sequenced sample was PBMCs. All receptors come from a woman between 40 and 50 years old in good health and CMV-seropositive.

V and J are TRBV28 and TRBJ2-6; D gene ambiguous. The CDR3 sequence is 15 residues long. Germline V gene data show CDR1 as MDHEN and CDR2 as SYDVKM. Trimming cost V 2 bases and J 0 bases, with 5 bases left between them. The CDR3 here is CASSLPVSGANVLTF. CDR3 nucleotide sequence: TGTGCCAGCAGTTTACCAGTCTCTGGGGCCAACGTCCTGACTTTC.

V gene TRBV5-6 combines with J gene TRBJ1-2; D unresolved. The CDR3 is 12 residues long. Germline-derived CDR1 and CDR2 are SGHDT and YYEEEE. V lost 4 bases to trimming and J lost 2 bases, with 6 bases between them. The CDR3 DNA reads TGTGCCAGCAGCCGCAGGAACTATGGCTACACCTTC. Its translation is CASSRRNYGYTF.

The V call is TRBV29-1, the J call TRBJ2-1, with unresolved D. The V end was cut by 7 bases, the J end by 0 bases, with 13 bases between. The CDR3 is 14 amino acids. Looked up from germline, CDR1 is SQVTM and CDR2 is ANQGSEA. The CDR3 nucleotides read TGCAGCGCCCCGCGCCCGAGCTCCTACAATGAGCAGTTCTTC. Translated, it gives CSAPRPSSYNEQFF.

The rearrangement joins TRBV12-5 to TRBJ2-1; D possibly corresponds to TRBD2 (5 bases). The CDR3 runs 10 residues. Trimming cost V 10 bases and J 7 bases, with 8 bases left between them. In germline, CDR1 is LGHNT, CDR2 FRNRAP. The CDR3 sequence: CATSGNEQFF. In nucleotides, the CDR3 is TGTGCTACAAGCGGAAATGAGCAGTTCTTC.

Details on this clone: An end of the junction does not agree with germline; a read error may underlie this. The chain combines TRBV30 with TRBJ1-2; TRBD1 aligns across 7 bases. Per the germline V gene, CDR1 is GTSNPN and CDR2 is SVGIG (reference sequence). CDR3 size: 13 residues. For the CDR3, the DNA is TGTGCCTGGTCCCGGACAGGCTACTATGGCTACCCCTTC. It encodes CAWSRTGYYGYPF.

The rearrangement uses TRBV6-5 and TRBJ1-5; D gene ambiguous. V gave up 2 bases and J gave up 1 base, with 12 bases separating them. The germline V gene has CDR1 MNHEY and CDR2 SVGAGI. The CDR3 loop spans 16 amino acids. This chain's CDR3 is CASSYRRVSSNQPQHF. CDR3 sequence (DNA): TGTGCCAGCAGTTACAGGAGGGTTTCGAGCAATCAGCCCCAGCATTTT.

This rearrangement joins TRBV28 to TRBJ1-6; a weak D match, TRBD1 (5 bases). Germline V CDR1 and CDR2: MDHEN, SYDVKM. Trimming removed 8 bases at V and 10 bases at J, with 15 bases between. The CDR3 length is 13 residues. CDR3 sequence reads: CASSPQGESPLHF. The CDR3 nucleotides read TGTGCCAGCTCCCCCCAGGGCGAATCACCCCTCCACTTT.

The chain's CDR3 is CATSSDSLNTEAFF. The CDR3 DNA reads as TGTGCCACCTCCTCAGACAGCCTGAACACTGAAGCTTTCTTT. V gene TRBV10-3 combines with J gene TRBJ1-1; D perhaps matches TRBD1 (5 bases). CDR1 ENHRY and CDR2 SYGVKD come from the germline V gene. The V end was cut by 10 bases, the J end by 0 bases, with 15 bases between. The CDR3 is made up of 14 amino acids.

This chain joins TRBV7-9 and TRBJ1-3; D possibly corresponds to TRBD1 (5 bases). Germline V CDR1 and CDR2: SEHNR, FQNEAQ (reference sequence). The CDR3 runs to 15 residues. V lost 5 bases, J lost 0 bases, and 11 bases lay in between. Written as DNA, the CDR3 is TGTGCCAGCAGCCATGACAGCCCCTCTGGAAACACCATATATTTT. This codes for CASSHDSPSGNTIYF.

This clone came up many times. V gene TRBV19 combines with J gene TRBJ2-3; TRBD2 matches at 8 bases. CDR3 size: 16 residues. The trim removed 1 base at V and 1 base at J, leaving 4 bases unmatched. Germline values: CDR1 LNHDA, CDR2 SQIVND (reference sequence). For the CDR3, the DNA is TGTGCCAGTAGTATAGGGCTAGCGGGTGGCACAGATACGCAGTATTTT. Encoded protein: CASSIGLAGGTDTQYF.

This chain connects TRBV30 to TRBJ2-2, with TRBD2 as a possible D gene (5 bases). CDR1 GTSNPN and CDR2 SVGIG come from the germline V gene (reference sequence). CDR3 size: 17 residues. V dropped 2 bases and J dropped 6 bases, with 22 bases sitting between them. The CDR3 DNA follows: TGTGCCTGGAGTTTCGCTCGAGGGTTCCCGTTTCCCGGGGAGCTGTTTTTT. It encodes CAWSFARGFPFPGELFF.

The CDR3 DNA follows: TGTGCCAGCAGCTTAGACAGTTATAGCAATCAGCCCCAGCATTTT. Protein product: CASSLDSYSNQPQHF. The J gene is TRBJ1-5, the V gene TRBV7-9, with D unclear. Deletions cut 1 base from V and 0 bases from J, with 7 bases between. The CDR3 totals 15 residues. Germline V gene lookup returns CDR1 SEHNR and CDR2 FQNEAQ (reference sequence).

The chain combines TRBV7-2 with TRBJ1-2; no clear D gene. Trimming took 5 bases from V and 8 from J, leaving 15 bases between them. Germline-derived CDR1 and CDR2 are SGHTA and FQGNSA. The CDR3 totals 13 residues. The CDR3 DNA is TGTGCCAGCAGCCCGCACGAGGGTCGGGGCTACACCTTC. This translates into CASSPHEGRGYTF. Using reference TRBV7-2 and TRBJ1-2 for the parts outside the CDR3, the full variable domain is GAGVSQSPSNKVTEKGKDVELRCDPISGHTALYWYRQSLGQGLEFLIYFQGNSAPDKSGLPSDRFSAERTGGSVSTLTIQRTQQEDSAVYLCASSPHEGRGYTFGSGTRLTVV.

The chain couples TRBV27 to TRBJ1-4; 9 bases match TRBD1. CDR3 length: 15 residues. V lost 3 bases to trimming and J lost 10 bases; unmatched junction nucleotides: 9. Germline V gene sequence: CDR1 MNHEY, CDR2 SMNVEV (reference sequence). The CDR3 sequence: CASSFTGGTSGKLFF. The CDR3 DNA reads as TGTGCCAGCAGTTTTACAGGGGGCACGTCTGGAAAACTGTTTTTT.

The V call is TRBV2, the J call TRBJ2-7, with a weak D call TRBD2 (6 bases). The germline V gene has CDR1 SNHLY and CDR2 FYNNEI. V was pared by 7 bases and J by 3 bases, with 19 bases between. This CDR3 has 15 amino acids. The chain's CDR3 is CASTPRDGGFYEQYF. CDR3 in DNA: TGTGCCAGCACCCCACGTGACGGGGGATTCTACGAGCAGTACTTC.

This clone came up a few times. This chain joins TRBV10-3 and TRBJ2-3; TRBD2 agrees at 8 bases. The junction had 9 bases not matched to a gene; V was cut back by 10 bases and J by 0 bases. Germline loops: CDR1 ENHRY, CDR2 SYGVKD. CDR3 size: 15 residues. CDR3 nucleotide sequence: TGTGCCAGTGTTAACTTAGCGGGGAGCACAGATACGCAGTATTTT. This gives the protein CASVNLAGSTDTQYF.

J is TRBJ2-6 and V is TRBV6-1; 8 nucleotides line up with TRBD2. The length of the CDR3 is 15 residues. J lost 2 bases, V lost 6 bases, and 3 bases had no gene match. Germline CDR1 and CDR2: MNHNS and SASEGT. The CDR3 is CASSRGGPGANVLTF. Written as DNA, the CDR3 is TGTGCCAGCAGCCGCGGGGGGCCTGGGGCCAACGTCCTGACTTTC.

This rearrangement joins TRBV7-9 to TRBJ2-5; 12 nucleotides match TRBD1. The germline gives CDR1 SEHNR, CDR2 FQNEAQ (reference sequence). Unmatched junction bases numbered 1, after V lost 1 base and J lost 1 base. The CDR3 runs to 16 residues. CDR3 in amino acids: CASSLGDRGRQETQYF. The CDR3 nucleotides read TGTGCCAGCAGCTTAGGGGACAGGGGGCGCCAAGAGACCCAGTACTTC.

The CDR3 sequence is CASRVRGTNEKLFF. The CDR3 region has the DNA TGTGCCAGCAGGGTCCGGGGTACAAATGAAAAACTGTTTTTT. This chain uses TRBV2 with TRBJ1-4; no reliable D call. Germline CDR1 reads SNHLY; CDR2 reads FYNNEI. The V end was cut by 6 bases, the J end by 5 bases, with 13 bases between. CDR3 length equals 14 residues.

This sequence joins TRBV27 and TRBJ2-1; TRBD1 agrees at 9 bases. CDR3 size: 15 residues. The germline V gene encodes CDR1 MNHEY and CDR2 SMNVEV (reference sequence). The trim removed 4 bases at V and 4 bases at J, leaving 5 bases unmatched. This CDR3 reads CASSSTGTGYNEQFF. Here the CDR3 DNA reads TGTGCCAGCAGTTCCACCGGGACAGGGTACAATGAGCAGTTCTTC.